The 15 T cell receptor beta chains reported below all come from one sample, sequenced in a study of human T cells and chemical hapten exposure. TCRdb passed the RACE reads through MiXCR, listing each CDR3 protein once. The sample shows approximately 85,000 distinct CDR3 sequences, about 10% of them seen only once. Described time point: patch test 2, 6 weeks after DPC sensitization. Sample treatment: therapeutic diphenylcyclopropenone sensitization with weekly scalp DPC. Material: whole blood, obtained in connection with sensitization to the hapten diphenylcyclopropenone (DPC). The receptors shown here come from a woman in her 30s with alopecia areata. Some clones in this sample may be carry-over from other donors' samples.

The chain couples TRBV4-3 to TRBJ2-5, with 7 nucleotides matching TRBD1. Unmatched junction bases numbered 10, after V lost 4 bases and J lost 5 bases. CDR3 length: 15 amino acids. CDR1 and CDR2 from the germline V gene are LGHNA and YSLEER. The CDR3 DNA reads TGCGCCAGCAGCCTCGGGACAGCGGAGGTGGAGACCCAGTACTTC. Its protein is CASSLGTAEVETQYF.

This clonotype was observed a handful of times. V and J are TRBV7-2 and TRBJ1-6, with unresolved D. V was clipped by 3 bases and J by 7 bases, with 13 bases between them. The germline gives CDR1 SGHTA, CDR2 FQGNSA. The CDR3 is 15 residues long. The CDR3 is CASSFTNAPNSPLHF. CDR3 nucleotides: TGTGCCAGCAGCTTTACGAACGCTCCGAATTCACCCCTCCACTTT.

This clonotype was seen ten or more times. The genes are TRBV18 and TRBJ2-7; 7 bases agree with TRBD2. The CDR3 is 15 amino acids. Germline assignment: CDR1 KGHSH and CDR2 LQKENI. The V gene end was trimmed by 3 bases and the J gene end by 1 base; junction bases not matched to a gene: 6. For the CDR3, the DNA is TGTGCCAGCTCACCGAGGGACTACTCGTCCTACGAGCAGTACTTC. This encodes CASSPRDYSSYEQYF.

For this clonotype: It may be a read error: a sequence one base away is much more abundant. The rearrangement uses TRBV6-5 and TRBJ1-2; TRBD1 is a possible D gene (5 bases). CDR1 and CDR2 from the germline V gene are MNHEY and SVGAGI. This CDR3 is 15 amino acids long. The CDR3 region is CASSYGGLRWDGYIF. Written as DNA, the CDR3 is TGTGCCAGCAGTTACGGGGGACTCAGATGGGATGGCTACATCTTC.

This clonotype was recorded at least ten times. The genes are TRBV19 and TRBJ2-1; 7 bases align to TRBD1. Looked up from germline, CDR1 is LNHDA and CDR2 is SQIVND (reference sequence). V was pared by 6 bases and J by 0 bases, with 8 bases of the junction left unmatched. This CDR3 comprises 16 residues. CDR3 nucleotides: TGTGCCAGTAGAACGACAGGGCCTAGCTCCTACAATGAGCAGTTCTTC. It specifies CASRTTGPSSYNEQFF.

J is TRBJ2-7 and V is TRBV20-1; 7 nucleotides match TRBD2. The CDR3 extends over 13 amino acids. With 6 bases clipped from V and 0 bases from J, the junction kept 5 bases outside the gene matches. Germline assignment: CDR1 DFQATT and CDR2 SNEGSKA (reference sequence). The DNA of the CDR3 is TGCAGTGCCTTTGGGGGGGACTCCTACGAGCAGTACTTC. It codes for CSAFGGDSYEQYF.

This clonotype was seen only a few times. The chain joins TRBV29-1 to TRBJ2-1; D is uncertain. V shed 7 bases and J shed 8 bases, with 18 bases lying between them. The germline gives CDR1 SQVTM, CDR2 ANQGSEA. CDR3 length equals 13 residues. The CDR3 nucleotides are TGCAGCGCTGAGCTACAGCTTTTTGATGAGCAGTTCTTC. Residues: CSAELQLFDEQFF.

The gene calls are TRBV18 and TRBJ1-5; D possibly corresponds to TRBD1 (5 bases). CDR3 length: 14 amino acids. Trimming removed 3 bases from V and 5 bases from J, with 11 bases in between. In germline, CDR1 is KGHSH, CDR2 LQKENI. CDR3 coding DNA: TGTGCCAGCTCACCGGGTCAGGGCGATCAGCCCCAGCATTTT. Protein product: CASSPGQGDQPQHF.

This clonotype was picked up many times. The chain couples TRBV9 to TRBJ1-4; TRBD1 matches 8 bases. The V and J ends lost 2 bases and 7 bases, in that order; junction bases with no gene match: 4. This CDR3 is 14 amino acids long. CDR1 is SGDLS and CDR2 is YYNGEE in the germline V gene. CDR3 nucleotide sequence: TGTGCCAGCAGCGTGGGACAGGCCGTTGAAAAACTGTTTTTT. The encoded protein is CASSVGQAVEKLFF.

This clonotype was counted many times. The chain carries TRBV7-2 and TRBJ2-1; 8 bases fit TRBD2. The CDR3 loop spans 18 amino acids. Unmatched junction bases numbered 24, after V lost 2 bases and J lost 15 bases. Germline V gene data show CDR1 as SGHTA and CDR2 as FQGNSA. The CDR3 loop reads CASSLRRLAGGQVIFPFF. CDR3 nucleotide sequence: TGTGCCAGCAGCTTAAGACGCCTCGCGGGAGGCCAGGTCATTTTTCCGTTCTTC. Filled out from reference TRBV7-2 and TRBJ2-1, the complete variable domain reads GAGVSQSPSNKVTEKGKDVELRCDPISGHTALYWYRQSLGQGLEFLIYFQGNSAPDKSGLPSDRFSAERTGGSVSTLTIQRTQQEDSAVYLCASSLRRLAGGQVIFPFFGPGTRLTVL.

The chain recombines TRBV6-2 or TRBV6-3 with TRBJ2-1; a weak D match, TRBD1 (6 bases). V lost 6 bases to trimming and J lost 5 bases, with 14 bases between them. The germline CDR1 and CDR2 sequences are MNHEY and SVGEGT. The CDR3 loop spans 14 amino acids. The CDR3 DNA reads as TGTGCCAGCAGGACAGGCTCCGCGCACAATGAGCAGTTCTTC. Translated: CASRTGSAHNEQFF.

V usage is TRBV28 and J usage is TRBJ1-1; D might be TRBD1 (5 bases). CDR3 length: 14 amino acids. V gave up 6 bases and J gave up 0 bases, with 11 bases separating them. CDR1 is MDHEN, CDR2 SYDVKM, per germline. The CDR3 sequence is CASRWGRVNTEAFF. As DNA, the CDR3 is TGTGCCAGCAGGTGGGGCAGGGTGAACACTGAAGCTTTCTTT.

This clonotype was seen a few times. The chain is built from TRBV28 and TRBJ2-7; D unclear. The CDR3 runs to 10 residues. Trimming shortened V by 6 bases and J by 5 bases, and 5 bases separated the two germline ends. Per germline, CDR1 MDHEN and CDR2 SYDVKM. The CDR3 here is CASRKNEQYF. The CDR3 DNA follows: TGTGCCAGCAGGAAGAACGAGCAGTACTTC.

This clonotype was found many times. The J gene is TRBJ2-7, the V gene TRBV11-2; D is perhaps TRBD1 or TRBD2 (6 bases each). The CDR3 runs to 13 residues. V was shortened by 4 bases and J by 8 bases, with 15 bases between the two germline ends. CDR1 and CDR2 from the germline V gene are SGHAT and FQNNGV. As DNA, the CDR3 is TGTGCCAGCAGCTCCCTGCGGGACACCCAGCAGTACTTC. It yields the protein CASSSLRDTQQYF.

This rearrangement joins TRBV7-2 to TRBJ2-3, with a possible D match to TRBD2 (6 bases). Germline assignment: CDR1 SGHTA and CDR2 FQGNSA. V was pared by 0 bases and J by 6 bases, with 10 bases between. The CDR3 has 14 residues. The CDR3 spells CASSLARGLDTQYF. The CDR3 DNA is TGTGCCAGCAGCTTAGCGCGGGGCTTGGATACGCAGTATTTT.